Described below is a single TCR beta chain sequence and its context. Its specificity is unknown. The PCR made use of 60 Vbeta and 13 Jbeta primers. This table comes from immunoSEQ multiplex PCR, and its TCRdb copy is limited to in-frame clones, with some not included. The specimen's table records more than 95,000 clones. These data are taken from a study of cytomegalovirus exposure and HLA in healthy donors. Study as a whole: A previous analysis identified 95 million to 120 million unique TCR beta sequences derived from 180 million or so T cells. Tens of millions of unique TCRs from HLA-typed donors were held in an early release of data.

The V gene end was trimmed by 5 bases and the J gene end by 4 bases; junction bases not matched to a gene: 7. CDR3 size: 14 residues. Germline CDR1 is MNHEY and CDR2 is SMNVEV (reference sequence). Findings and caveats of the study: With high specificity and sensitivity, the classifier reportedly diagnosed cytomegalovirus status. Presence/absence analyses assumed roughly uniform sequencing depth across donors.

The gene calls are TRBV27 and TRBJ2-7; 8 bases are shared with TRBD1. Sequencing used PBMCs. This TCR came from a man between 35 and 55 years old in good health and CMV-seronegative. In DNA form, the CDR3 reads TGTGCCAGCAGTCCGACGACAGGGGTATACGAGCAGTACTTC. This encodes CASSPTTGVYEQYF.